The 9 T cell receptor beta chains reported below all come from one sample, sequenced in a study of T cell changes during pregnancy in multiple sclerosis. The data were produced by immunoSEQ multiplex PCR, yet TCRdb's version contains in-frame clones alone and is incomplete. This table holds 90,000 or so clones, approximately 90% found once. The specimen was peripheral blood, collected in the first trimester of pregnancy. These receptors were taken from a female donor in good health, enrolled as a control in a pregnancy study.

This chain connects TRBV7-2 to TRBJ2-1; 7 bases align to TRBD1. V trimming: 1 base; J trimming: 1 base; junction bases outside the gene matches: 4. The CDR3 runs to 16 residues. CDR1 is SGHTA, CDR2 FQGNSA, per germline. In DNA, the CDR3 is TGTGCCAGCAGCTTAGAGGGGGCAATATCCTACAATGAGCAGTTCTTC. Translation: CASSLEGAISYNEQFF.

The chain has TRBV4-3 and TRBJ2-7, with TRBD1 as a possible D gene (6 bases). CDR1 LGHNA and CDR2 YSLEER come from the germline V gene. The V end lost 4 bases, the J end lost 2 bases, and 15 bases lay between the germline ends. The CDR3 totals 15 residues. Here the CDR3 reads CASSRQTGSAYEQYF. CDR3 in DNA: TGCGCCAGCAGCCGCCAGACAGGTTCCGCCTACGAGCAGTACTTC.

The CDR3 coding sequence is TGTGCCAGCAGTTACTCGGCCGGGGGGGGCCGAGATACGCAGTATTTT. This codes for CASSYSAGGGRDTQYF. The rearrangement links TRBV6-6 to TRBJ2-3, with 8 bases fitting TRBD2. CDR3 length: 16 amino acids. The germline V gene encodes CDR1 MNHNY and CDR2 SVGAGI (reference sequence). V dropped 0 bases and J dropped 5; count of bases not matched to a gene: 7.

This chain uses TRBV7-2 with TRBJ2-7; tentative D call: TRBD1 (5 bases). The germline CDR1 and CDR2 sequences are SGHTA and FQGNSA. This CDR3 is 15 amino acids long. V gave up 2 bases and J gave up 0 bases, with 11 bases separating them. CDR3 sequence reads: CASSLIGRASYEQYF. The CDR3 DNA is TGTGCCAGCAGCTTAATCGGCAGGGCCTCCTACGAGCAGTACTTC.

The CDR3 sequence: CASSSSGTGNYNEQFF. CDR3 DNA sequence: TGTGCCAGTAGTTCATCCGGGACAGGGAACTACAATGAGCAGTTCTTC. The V and J genes are TRBV19 and TRBJ2-1; 9 bases match TRBD1. CDR1 and CDR2 (germline): LNHDA, SQIVND (reference sequence). J lost 3 bases, V lost 5 bases, and 8 bases had no gene match. This CDR3 is 16 amino acids long.

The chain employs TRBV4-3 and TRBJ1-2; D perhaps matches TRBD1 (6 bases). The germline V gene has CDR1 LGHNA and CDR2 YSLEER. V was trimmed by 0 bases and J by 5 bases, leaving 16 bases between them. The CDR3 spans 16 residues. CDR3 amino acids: CASSQDRGGTSYGYTF. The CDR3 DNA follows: TGCGCCAGCAGCCAAGATAGGGGGGGGACCTCTTATGGCTACACCTTC.

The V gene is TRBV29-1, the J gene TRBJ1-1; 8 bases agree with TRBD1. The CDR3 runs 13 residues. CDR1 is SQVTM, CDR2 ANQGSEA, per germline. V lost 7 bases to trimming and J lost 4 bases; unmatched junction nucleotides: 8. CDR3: CSGGGQVSTEAFF. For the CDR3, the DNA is TGCAGCGGCGGGGGACAGGTTAGCACTGAAGCTTTCTTT.

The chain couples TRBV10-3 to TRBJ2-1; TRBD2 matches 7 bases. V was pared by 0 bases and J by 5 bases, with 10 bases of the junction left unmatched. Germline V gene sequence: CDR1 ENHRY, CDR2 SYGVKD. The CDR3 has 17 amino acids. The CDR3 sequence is CAISESMASGDHNEQFF. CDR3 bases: TGTGCCATCAGTGAGTCGATGGCTAGCGGTGACCACAATGAGCAGTTCTTC.

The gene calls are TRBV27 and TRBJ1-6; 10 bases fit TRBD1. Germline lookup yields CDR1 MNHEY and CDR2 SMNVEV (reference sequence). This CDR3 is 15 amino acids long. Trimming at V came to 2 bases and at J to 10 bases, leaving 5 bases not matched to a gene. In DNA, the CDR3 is TGTGCCAGCAGTTTAAGGGGGACAGGGGCATCACCCCTCCACTTT. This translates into CASSLRGTGASPLHF.